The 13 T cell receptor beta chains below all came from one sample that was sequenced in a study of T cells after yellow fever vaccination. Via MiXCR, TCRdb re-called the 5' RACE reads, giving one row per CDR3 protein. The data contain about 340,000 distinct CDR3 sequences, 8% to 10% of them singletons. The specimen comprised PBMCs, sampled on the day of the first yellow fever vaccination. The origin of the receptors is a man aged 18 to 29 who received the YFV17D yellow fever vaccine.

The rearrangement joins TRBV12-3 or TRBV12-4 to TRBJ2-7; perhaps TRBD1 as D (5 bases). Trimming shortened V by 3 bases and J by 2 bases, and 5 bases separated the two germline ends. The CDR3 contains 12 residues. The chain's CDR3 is CASSFRAYEQYF. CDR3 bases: TGTGCCAGCAGTTTCAGGGCCTACGAGCAGTACTTC.

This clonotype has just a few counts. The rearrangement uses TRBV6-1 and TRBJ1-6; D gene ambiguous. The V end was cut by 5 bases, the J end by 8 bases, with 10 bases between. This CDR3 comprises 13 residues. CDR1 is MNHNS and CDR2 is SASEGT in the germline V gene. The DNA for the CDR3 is TGTGCCAGCAGTCCCCTGGAGGATTCACCCCTCCACTTT. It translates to CASSPLEDSPLHF.

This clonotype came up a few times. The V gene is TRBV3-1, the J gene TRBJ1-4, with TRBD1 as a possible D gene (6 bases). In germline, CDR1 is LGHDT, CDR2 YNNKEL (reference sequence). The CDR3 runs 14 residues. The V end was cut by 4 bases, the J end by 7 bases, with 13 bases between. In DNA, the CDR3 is TGTGCCAGCAGCCGAGGGGGGGTCGGTGAAAAACTGTTTTTT. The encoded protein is CASSRGGVGEKLFF.

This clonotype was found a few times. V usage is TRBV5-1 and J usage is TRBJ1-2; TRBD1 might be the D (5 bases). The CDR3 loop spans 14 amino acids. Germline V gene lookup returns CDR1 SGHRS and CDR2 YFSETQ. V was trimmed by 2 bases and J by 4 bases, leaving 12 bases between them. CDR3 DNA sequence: TGCGCCAGCAGCTTAGGGATCGGGGGCTATGGCTACACCTTC. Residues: CASSLGIGGYGYTF.

The CDR3 coding sequence is TGTGCCGGACATGGGGGAGAACTAGCGGGGGAAAACACCGGGGAGCTGTTTTTT. Amino acids: CAGHGGELAGENTGELFF. The chain links TRBV3-1 to TRBJ2-2; 11 nucleotides align to TRBD2. CDR1 and CDR2 from the germline V gene are LGHDT and YNNKEL (reference sequence). This CDR3 contains 18 residues. After removal of 11 bases from V and 2 bases from J, the junction contained 16 bases not matched to a gene.

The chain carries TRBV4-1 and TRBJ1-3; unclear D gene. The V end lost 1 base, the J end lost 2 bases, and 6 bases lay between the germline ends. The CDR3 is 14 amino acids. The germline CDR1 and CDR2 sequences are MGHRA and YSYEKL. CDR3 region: CASSQAPPGNTIYF. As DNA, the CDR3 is TGCGCCAGCAGCCAAGCCCCGCCTGGAAACACCATATATTTT.

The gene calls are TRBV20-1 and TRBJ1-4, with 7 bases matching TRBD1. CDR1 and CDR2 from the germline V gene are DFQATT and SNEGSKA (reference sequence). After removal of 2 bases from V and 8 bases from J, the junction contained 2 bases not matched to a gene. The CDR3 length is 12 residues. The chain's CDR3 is CSARRQGEKLFF. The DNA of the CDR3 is TGCAGTGCTAGAAGACAGGGAGAAAAACTGTTTTTT.

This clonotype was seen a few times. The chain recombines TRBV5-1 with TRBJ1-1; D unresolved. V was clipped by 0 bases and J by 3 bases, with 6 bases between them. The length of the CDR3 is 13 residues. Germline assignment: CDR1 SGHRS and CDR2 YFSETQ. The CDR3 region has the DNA TGCGCCAGCAGCTTGGATGTGGACACTGAAGCTTTCTTT. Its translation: CASSLDVDTEAFF.

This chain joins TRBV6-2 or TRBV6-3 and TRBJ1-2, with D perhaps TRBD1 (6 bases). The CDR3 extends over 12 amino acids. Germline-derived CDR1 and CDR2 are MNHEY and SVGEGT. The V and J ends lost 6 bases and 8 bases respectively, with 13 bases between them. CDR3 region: CASSYAGVGYTF. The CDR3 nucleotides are TGTGCCAGCAGCTACGCAGGGGTCGGCTACACCTTC.

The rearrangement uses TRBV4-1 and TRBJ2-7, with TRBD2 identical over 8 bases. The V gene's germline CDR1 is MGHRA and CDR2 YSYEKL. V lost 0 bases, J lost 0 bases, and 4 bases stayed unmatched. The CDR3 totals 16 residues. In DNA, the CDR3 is TGCGCCAGCAGCCAAGAGGCTAGCGGGCTCTCCTACGAGCAGTACTTC. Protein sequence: CASSQEASGLSYEQYF.

The CDR3 loop reads CASSSGAGRIDEQFF. CDR3 sequence (DNA): TGTGCCAGCAGCTCCGGAGCGGGTCGGATCGATGAGCAGTTCTTC. The chain links TRBV7-7 to TRBJ2-1, with D perhaps matching TRBD2 (6 bases). The CDR3 is made up of 15 amino acids. V lost 4 bases, J lost 8 bases, and 18 bases lay in between. The germline gives CDR1 SSHAT, CDR2 FNYEAQ (reference sequence).

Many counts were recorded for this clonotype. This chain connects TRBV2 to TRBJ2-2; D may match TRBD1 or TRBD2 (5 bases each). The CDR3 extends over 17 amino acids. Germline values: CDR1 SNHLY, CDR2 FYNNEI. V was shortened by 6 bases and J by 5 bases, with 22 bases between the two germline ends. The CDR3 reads CASRGTLLGVRTGELFF. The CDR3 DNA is TGTGCCAGCAGAGGAACCCTTCTGGGGGTTAGAACCGGGGAGCTGTTTTTT. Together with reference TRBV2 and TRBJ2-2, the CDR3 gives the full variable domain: EPEVTQTPSHQVTQMGQEVILRCVPISNHLYFYWYRQILGQKVEFLVSFYNNEISEKSEIFDDQFSVERPDGSNFTLKIRSTKLEDSAMYFCASRGTLLGVRTGELFFGEGSRLTVL.

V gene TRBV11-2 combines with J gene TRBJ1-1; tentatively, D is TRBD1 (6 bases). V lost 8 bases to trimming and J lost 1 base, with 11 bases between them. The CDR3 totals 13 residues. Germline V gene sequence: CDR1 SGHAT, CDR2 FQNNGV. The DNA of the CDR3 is TGTGCCAGCTCGACACAGGGGAACACTGAAGCTTTCTTT. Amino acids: CASSTQGNTEAFF.